This T cell receptor beta chain was identified during a study of OX40 agonist ivuxolimab in advanced cancers. Whole-study context: Each dose-escalation patient presented with hepatocellular carcinoma, melanoma, renal cell or head and neck cancer.

Points from the study as a whole: By week 6 at 0.1 to 3.0 mg/kg, blood CD4+ and CD8+ T cells had expanded clonally. It was also the case that some nonresponders had low normalized T-cell clonal expansion. Partial responders at 0.1-3.0 mg/kg had among the lowest clonal expansion.

Of note for this clone: Its target is unknown.

Trimming removed 1 base from V and 2 bases from J; junction bases left unmatched: 3. The CDR3 runs to 15 residues. Germline lookup yields CDR1 SGHDN and CDR2 FVKESK. Data came from immunoSEQ multiplex PCR; TCRdb stores just in-frame clones and leaves some out. The data show about 30,000 clones, around 86% seen once. This chain links TRBV14 with TRBJ2-7; 9 positions agree with TRBD1. The sequence came from an adult with an advanced solid tumor such as melanoma, head and neck, liver or kidney cancer. The sample was CD4+ or CD8+ T cells sorted from blood, taken in a trial of the OX40 agonist ivuxolimab. As DNA, the CDR3 is TGTGCCAGCAGCCAAGTACAGGGGGCCGCCTACGAGCAGTACTTC. Its translation is CASSQVQGAAYEQYF.